This TCR beta chain is from a study of shared clonotypes between healthy human individuals. The CDR3 length is 15 residues. V lost 1 base to trimming and J lost 0 bases, with 4 bases between them. Germline V gives CDR1 SGHAT, CDR2 FQNNGV. This clone was detected only a few times. Method: immunoSEQ multiplex PCR; TCRdb's copy keeps in-frame clones and lacks some. In the table there are about 1.1 million clones, 78% of which are singletons. J is TRBJ2-6 and V is TRBV11-2, with D uncertain. The origin of this receptor is a man between 18 and 35 years old in good health. Some clones in this sample may be carry-over from other donors' samples. The sequenced material came from memory CD4+ T cells from PBMCs. Indicated subset: CD45RA-negative fraction. The CDR3 nucleotides read TGTGCCAGCAGCTTAGCAAGCTCTGGGGCCAACGTCCTGACTTTC. Its protein product is CASSLASSGANVLTF.